The clone carrying this TCR beta chain is a singleton in its sample. 60 Vbeta and 13 Jbeta primers were used in PCR. Clones were sequenced by immunoSEQ multiplex PCR, and TCRdb holds only the in-frame ones, with some missing. The sample contains about 170,000 clones, around three quarters of which appear only once. These data originate in a study of cytomegalovirus exposure and HLA in healthy donors. The CDR3 runs to 14 residues. Per germline, CDR1 SGHAT and CDR2 FQDESV (reference sequence). Trimming removed 0 bases at V and 3 bases at J, with 9 bases between. Nominally healthy donors provided the samples, though records likely missed some immune exposures.

The TCR sequence derives from a woman in her 50s in good health and CMV-seronegative. Specimen: PBMCs. This chain links TRBV11-1 with TRBJ2-7, with D possibly matching TRBD2 (5 bases). DNA of the CDR3: TGTGCCAGCAGCTTAGCAAGAGGGTTCTACGAGCAGTACTTC. Translated: CASSLARGFYEQYF.